This T cell receptor (beta chain) came from a study of early T cells in non-severe SARS-CoV-2 infection. Study overall: Chains stayed unpaired after sequencing of bulk RNA from unsorted whole blood. Study-wide results and limits: Missing private and CD4 specificities, VDJdb matching favored anti-spike CD8 responses.

Individually, cDNA molecules had unique molecular identifiers attached to them. From the 5' RACE reads, TCRdb called clonotypes with MiXCR, one entry per CDR3 protein. The data contain under 85,000 distinct CDR3 sequences, roughly 13% of them singletons. This clonotype has more than one count but fewer than ten. Antigen specificity is unknown. Germline V CDR1 and CDR2: SEHNR, FQNEAQ (reference sequence). The V and J ends lost 5 bases and 4 bases respectively, with 12 bases between them. The CDR3 totals 14 residues. The chain carries TRBV7-9 and TRBJ2-1, with TRBD2 as a possible D gene (6 bases). The TCR originated in an adult who was a healthcare worker with PCR-confirmed SARS-CoV-2 infection or an uninfected control (not recorded which). Sequenced material: whole blood. The CDR3, as DNA: TGTGCCAGCAGCCGAAGTAGCGGTTACAATGAGCAGTTCTTC. It yields the protein CASSRSSGYNEQFF.